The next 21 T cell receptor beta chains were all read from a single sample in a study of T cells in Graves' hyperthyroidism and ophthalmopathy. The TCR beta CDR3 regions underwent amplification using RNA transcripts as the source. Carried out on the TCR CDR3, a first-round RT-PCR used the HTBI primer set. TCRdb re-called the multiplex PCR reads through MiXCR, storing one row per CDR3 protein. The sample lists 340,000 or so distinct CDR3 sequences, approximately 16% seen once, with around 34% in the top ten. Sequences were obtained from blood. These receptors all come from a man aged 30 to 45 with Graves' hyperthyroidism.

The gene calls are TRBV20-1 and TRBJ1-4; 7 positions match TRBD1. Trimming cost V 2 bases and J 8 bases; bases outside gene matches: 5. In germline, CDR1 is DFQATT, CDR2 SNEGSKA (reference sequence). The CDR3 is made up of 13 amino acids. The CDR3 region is CSARLGGKEKLFF. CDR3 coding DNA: TGCAGTGCTAGATTAGGGGGCAAAGAAAAACTGTTTTTT.

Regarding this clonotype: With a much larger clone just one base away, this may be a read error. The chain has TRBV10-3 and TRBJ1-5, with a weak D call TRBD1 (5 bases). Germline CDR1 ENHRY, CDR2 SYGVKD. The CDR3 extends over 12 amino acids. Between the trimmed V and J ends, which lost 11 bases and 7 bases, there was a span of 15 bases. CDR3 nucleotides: TGTGCCGCCTCGCTAGGGGACCAGCCCCAGCATTTT. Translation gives CAASLGDQPQHF.

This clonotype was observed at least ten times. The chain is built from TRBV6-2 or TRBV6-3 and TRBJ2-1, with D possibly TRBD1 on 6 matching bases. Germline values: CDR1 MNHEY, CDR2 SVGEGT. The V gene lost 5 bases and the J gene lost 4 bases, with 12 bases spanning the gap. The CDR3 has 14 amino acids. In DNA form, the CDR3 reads TGTGCCAGCAGTCCACAGGGTGTGTACAATGAGCAGTTCTTC. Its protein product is CASSPQGVYNEQFF.

The CDR3 region has the DNA TGTGCCAGCAGCTTACTACCCGGGCAGGGTGGGAACACCATATATTTT. This encodes CASSLLPGQGGNTIYF. The chain uses TRBV11-2 and TRBJ1-3, with a possible D match to TRBD1 (5 bases). The length of the CDR3 is 16 residues. Germline CDR1 SGHAT, CDR2 FQNNGV. V was trimmed by 2 bases and J by 7 bases, leaving 18 bases between them. The entire variable domain, with the rest obtained from reference TRBV11-2 and TRBJ1-3, is as follows: EAGVAQSPRYKIIEKRQSVAFWCNPISGHATLYWYQQILGQGPKLLIQFQNNGVVDDSQLPKDRFSAERLKGVDSTLKIQPAKLEDSAVYLCASSLLPGQGGNTIYFGEGSWLTVV.

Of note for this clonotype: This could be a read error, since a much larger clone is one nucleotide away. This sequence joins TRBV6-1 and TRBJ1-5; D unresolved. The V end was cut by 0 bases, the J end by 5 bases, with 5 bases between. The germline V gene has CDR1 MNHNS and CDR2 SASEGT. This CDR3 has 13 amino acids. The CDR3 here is CASSEAWDQPQHF. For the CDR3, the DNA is TGTGCCAGCAGTGAAGCGTGGGATCAGCCCCAGCATTTT.

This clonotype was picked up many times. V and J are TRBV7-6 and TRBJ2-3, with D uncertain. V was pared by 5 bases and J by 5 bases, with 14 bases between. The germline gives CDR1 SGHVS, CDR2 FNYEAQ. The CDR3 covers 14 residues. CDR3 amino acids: CASSPKTYVDTQYF. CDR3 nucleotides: TGTGCCAGCAGCCCAAAGACGTATGTAGATACGCAGTATTTT.

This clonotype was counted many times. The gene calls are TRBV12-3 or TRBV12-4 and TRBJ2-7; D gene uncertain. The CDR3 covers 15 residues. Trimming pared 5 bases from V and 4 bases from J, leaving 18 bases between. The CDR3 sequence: CASSLDSLAGYEQYF. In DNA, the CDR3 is TGTGCCAGCAGTCTAGATAGCTTAGCAGGATACGAGCAGTACTTC.

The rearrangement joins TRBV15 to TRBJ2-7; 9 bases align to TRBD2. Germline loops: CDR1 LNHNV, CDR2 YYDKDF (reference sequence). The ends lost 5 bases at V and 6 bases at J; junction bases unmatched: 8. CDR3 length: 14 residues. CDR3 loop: CATSLTGLASEQYF. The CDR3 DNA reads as TGTGCCACCAGCCTCACGGGACTAGCTAGCGAGCAGTACTTC.

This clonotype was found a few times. The CDR3 loop reads CATSREGTAGANVLTF. CDR3 in DNA: TGTGCCACCAGCAGAGAGGGGACTGCTGGGGCCAACGTCCTGACTTTC. The chain couples TRBV15 to TRBJ2-6, with D maybe TRBD2 (6 bases). The germline V gene encodes CDR1 LNHNV and CDR2 YYDKDF (reference sequence). The CDR3 totals 16 residues. V lost 0 bases to trimming and J lost 2 bases, with 8 bases between them.

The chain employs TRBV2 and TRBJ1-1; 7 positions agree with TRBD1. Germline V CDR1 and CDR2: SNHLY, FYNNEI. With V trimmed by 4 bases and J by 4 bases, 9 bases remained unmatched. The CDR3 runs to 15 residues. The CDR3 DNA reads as TGTGCCAGCAGTGCCTGGGGCGGGGACAGCACTGAAGCTTTCTTT. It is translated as CASSAWGGDSTEAFF.

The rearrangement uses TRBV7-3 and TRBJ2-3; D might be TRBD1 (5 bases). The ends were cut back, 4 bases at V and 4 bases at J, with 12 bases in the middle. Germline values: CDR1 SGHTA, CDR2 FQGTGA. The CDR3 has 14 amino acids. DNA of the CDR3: TGTGCCAGCAGCTGGGGCCTGGGGCCAGATACGCAGTATTTT. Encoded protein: CASSWGLGPDTQYF.

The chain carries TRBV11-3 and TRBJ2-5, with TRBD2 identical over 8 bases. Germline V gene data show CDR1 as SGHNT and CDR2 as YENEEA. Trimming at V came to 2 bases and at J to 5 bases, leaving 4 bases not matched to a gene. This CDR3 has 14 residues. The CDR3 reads CASSLTAGAETQYF. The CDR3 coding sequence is TGTGCCAGCAGCTTAACAGCGGGAGCGGAGACCCAGTACTTC.

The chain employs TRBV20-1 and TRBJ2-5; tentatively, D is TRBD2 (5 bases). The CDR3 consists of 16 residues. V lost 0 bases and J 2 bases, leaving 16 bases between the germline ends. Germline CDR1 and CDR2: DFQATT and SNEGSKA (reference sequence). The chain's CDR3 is CSARDSGRRMQETQYF. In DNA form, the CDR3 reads TGCAGTGCTAGAGATTCGGGGAGAAGGATGCAAGAGACCCAGTACTTC.

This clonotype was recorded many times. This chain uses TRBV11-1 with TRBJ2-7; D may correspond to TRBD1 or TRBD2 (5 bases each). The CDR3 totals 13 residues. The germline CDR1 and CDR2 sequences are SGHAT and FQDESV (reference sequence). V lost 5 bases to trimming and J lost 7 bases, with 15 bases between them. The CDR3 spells CASSPGPSREQYF. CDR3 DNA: TGTGCCAGCAGCCCGGGACCCAGCCGGGAGCAGTACTTC. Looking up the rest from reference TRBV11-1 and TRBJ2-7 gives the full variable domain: EAEVAQSPRYKITEKSQAVAFWCDPISGHATLYWYRQILGQGPELLVQFQDESVVDDSQLPKDRFSAERLKGVDSTLKIQPAELGDSAMYLCASSPGPSREQYFGPGTRLTVT.

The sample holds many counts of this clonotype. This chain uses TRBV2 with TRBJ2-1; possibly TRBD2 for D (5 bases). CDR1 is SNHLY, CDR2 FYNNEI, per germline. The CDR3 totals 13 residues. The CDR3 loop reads CVPLKLPEGEQFF. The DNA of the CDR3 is TGTGTCCCTTTGAAGCTCCCCGAGGGTGAGCAGTTCTTC.

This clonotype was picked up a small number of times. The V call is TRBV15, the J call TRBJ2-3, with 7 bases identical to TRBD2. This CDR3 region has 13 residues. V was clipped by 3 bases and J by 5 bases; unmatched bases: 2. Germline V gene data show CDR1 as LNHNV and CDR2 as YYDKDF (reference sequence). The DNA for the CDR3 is TGTGCCACCAGCAGGGAGCGGGGAGATACGCAGTATTTT. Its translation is CATSRERGDTQYF.

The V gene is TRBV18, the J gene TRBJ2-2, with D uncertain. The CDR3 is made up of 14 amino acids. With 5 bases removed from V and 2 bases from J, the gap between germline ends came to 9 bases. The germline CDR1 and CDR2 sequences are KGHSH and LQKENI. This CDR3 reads CASSSLDNTGELFF. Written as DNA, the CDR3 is TGTGCCAGCTCAAGCCTTGATAACACCGGGGAGCTGTTTTTT.

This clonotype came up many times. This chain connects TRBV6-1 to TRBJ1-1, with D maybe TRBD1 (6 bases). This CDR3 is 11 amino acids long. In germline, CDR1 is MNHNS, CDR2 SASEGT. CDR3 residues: CATQERGGAFF. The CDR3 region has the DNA TGTGCAACCCAGGAGAGGGGGGGAGCTTTCTTT.

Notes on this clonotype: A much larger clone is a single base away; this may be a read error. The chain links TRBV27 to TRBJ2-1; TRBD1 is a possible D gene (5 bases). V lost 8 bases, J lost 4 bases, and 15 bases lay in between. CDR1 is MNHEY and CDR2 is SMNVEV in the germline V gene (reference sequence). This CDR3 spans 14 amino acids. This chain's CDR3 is CASASLTAYNEQFF. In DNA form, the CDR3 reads TGTGCCAGCGCCTCACTGACAGCTTACAATGAGCAGTTCTTC.

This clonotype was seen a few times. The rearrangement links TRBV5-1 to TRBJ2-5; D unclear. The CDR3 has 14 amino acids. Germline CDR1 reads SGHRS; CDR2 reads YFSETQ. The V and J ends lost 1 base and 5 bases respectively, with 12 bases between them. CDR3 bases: TGCGCCAGCAGCTTGTTCCTAGGTCCGGAGACCCAGTACTTC. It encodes CASSLFLGPETQYF. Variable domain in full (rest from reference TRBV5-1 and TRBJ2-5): KAGVTQTPRYLIKTRGQQVTLSCSPISGHRSVSWYQQTPGQGLQFLFEYFSETQRNKGNFPGRFSGRQFSNSRSEMNVSTLELGDSALYLCASSLFLGPETQYFGPGTRLLVL.

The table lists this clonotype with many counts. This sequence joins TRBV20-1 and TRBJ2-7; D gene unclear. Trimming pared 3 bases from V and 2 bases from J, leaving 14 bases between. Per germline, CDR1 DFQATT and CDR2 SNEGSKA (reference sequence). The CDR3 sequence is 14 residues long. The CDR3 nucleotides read TGCAGTGCTAGTCCCCTCGGGCGTCCCTACGAGCAGTACTTC. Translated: CSASPLGRPYEQYF.